This T cell receptor beta chain came from a study of OX40 agonist ivuxolimab in advanced cancers. Study in general: Patients achieving partial responses numbered three: one hepatocellular carcinoma case and two cutaneous melanoma cases.

Study-level findings and limits: No antigen was identified for the clonally expanded peripheral T cells.

Comment on this clone: Its specificity is not known. At one end the junction does not follow the germline gene, possibly because of a read error.

The study sampled blood at baseline, cycle 4 day 1, and cycle 7 day 1. Assay: immunoSEQ multiplex PCR; the TCRdb copy retains only in-frame clones and omits some. The sample has tens of thousands of clones, under 95% seen once. The sequences come from CD4+ or CD8+ T cells sorted from blood, collected in a trial of the OX40 agonist ivuxolimab. The clonotype originates from an adult with an advanced solid tumor such as melanoma, head and neck, liver or kidney cancer.

The CDR3 reads CASSLALDSEQYF. The CDR3 DNA reads TGTGCTAGCAGCTTAGCGCTGGACTCCGAGCAGTACTTC. The chain employs TRBV7-7 and TRBJ2-7; the D gene is possibly TRBD2 (5 bases). The germline V gene encodes CDR1 SSHAT and CDR2 FNYEAQ (reference sequence). CDR3 size: 13 residues.